The present T cell receptor beta chain was sequenced within a study of vaccination effects on CD4 cells after COVID-19. The study, taken as a whole, reports: Marked clonal contraction of both clone types appeared late after vaccination.

Assay used: immunoSEQ multiplex PCR; TCRdb lists only in-frame clones, some missing. The repertoire holds 20,000 to 30,000 clones, 69% seen once, with approximately 8.2% in the top ten. As for this clone: Its antigen is as yet unknown.

Peptide-pool stimulation followed by sequencing identified expanded antigen-specific CD4+ clonotypes in the ViraFEST assay. The authors isolated CD4+ T cells after 10 days of culture. Participants were given two doses of BNT162b2 or mRNA-1273 vaccine. Vaccinees lacked prior SARS-CoV-2 infection and tested negative for nucleocapsid antibodies. With around 9.4 ug/ml peptides and 10 IU/ml IL-2, 2 million or so PBMC per well were cultured. On day 3 and again on day 7, half the medium was replaced with IL-2 medium. The source material was CD4+ T cells from PBMCs cultured with SARS-CoV-2 spike peptides, sampled after COVID-19 vaccination. The sequence was collected from a human donor who received a COVID-19 vaccine.

The CDR3 DNA is TGTGCCAGCAGCTCTAAGGGACTAGCGGGAAACACCGGGGAGCTGTTTTTT. As protein: CASSSKGLAGNTGELFF. The chain carries TRBV5-4 and TRBJ2-2; 13 positions match TRBD2. V was pared by 3 bases and J by 2 bases, with 4 bases of the junction left unmatched. The germline CDR1 and CDR2 sequences are SGHNT and YYREEE (reference sequence). The CDR3 is made up of 17 amino acids.